One sample yielded the 17 T cell receptor beta chains listed below, sequenced in a study of shared clonotypes between healthy human individuals. Some clones are missing from TCRdb's copy, which holds only in-frame ones; the method was immunoSEQ multiplex PCR. The sample yields 2.3 million or so clones, more than 85% seen once. Sequences were obtained from naive CD4+ T cells from PBMCs. The subset here: CD45RA+ positively selected. These receptors were taken from a young man in good health. Some clones in this sample may be carry-over from other donors' samples.

Turning to this clone: The sample has other DNA sequences that encode this CDR3 too. The CDR3 here is CASTGSSYNEQFF. CDR3 DNA sequence: TGTGCCAGCACAGGGAGCTCCTACAATGAGCAGTTCTTC. V gene TRBV28 combines with J gene TRBJ2-1; D assignment may be TRBD1 or TRBD2 (5 bases each). Trimming took off 7 bases at V and 0 bases at J, with 7 bases between the two ends. The V gene's germline CDR1 is MDHEN and CDR2 SYDVKM. This CDR3 has 13 residues.

V and J are TRBV4-1 and TRBJ2-1, with TRBD2 identical over 8 bases. The CDR3 is 16 residues long. J was trimmed by 4 bases and V by 1 base; bases with no gene match: 6. Per the germline V gene, CDR1 is MGHRA and CDR2 is YSYEKL. CDR3 residues: CASSQVFSGTYNEQFF. The DNA of the CDR3 is TGCGCCAGCAGCCAAGTATTTAGCGGGACTTACAATGAGCAGTTCTTC.

The chain joins TRBV14 to TRBJ1-2, with a possible D match to TRBD1 (5 bases). Germline loops: CDR1 SGHDN, CDR2 FVKESK. Trimming shortened V by 2 bases and J by 6 bases, and 13 bases separated the two germline ends. The CDR3 runs 14 residues. CDR3 coding DNA: TGTGCCAGCAGCCAACTGTCCGGACACAATGGCTACACCTTC. This translates into CASSQLSGHNGYTF.

The chain combines TRBV28 with TRBJ2-7, with 8 nucleotides matching TRBD2. Germline lookup yields CDR1 MDHEN and CDR2 SYDVKM. V lost 8 bases and J lost 2; bases outside the gene matches: 8. The CDR3 runs 14 residues. The CDR3 sequence: CASQLAGRAYEQYF. CDR3 nucleotide sequence: TGTGCCAGCCAGTTAGCGGGGAGAGCCTACGAGCAGTACTTC.

This sequence joins TRBV5-5 and TRBJ2-7; D is unresolved. Germline CDR1 is SGHKS and CDR2 is YYEKEE (reference sequence). V lost 4 bases to trimming and J lost 9 bases, with 20 bases between them. This CDR3 contains 14 residues. Written as DNA, the CDR3 is TGTGCCAGCAGCCCCCAACCCCAGATAACTTGGCAGTACTTC. It encodes CASSPQPQITWQYF.

The gene calls are TRBV28 and TRBJ2-1; D gene uncertain. With 6 bases removed from V and 4 bases from J, the gap between germline ends came to 16 bases. There are 15 residues in the CDR3. Per germline, CDR1 MDHEN and CDR2 SYDVKM. The CDR3 DNA reads TGTGCCAGCAGCTTTGGCCAAAACGGTTACAATGAGCAGTTCTTC. Translating gives CASSFGQNGYNEQFF.

The CDR3 region has the DNA TGTGCCAGCAGTCGACAGGGTCCGCCCGGGGAGCTGTTTTTT. Amino acid sequence: CASSRQGPPGELFF. The chain combines TRBV6-5 with TRBJ2-2, with TRBD1 identical over 7 bases. The CDR3 runs 14 residues. With V trimmed by 5 bases and J by 6 bases, 6 bases remained unmatched. Germline loops: CDR1 MNHEY, CDR2 SVGAGI.

In its sample, this clone was seen once. This chain uses TRBV5-4 with TRBJ2-5; 7 bases agree with TRBD2. Trimming at V came to 0 bases and at J to 5 bases, leaving 7 bases not matched to a gene. CDR3 length: 15 residues. Germline V gene data show CDR1 as SGHNT and CDR2 as YYREEE (reference sequence). The CDR3 reads CASSLASTSQETQYF. In nucleotides, the CDR3 is TGTGCCAGCAGCTTGGCCTCGACTAGCCAGGAGACCCAGTACTTC.

The rearrangement joins TRBV18 to TRBJ2-2; D is possibly TRBD1 or TRBD2 (6 bases each). V was cut by 6 bases and J by 6 bases, with 23 bases left in between. CDR1 and CDR2 from the germline V gene are KGHSH and LQKENI. CDR3 length equals 17 residues. The CDR3 region has the DNA TGTGCCAGCTCCTACGGACGGGGGCCGGGGGTCGCCGGGGAGCTGTTTTTT. It encodes CASSYGRGPGVAGELFF.

In this sample, this clone turned up a few times. Other DNA sequences in this specimen translate into the identical CDR3. The chain recombines TRBV7-2 with TRBJ2-3; D uncertain. The V end was cut by 0 bases, the J end by 4 bases, with 2 bases between. CDR1 SGHTA and CDR2 FQGNSA come from the germline V gene. The CDR3 runs 12 residues. The CDR3 bases are TGTGCCAGCAGCTTAGCCGCAGATACGCAGTATTTT. Translation: CASSLAADTQYF.

This clone was seen only a few times. The J gene is TRBJ1-5, the V gene TRBV6-1; D ambiguous. V was shortened by 4 bases and J by 9 bases, with 7 bases between the two germline ends. This CDR3 spans 11 amino acids. From germline, CDR1 is MNHNS and CDR2 SASEGT. The CDR3 DNA sequence: TGTGCCAGCAGTGGGGGAGGGCCCCAGCATTTT. Its protein is CASSGGGPQHF.

For this clone: This sample includes further DNA sequences coding for the same CDR3. This chain links TRBV6-5 with TRBJ1-1; D is uncertain. The ends were cut back, 6 bases at V and 1 base at J, with 12 bases in the middle. This CDR3 has 14 amino acids. CDR1 is MNHEY and CDR2 is SVGAGI in the germline V gene. CDR3 nucleotide sequence: TGTGCCAGCAGCCCTACAGCCGGGAACACTGAAGCTTTCTTT. Amino acid sequence: CASSPTAGNTEAFF.

Details on this clone: This CDR3 is also generated by other DNA sequences in the sample. CDR3 sequence (DNA): TGTGCCAGTAGTATAGGACTAGCGGGAGGCACAGATACGCAGTATTTT. It specifies CASSIGLAGGTDTQYF. J is TRBJ2-3 and V is TRBV19; 12 positions agree with TRBD2. CDR3 size: 16 residues. Germline V gene data show CDR1 as LNHDA and CDR2 as SQIVND (reference sequence). V shed 1 base, J shed 1 base, and the junction held 0 bases outside the gene matches.

This sequence joins TRBV28 and TRBJ1-5; D is perhaps TRBD1 (5 bases). V lost 4 bases to trimming and J lost 3 bases, with 13 bases between them. In germline, CDR1 is MDHEN, CDR2 SYDVKM. CDR3 length: 15 residues. The CDR3 DNA reads as TGTGCCAGCAGTTATTTGGGGGGTGACAATCAGCCCCAGCATTTT. Residues: CASSYLGGDNQPQHF.

The chain employs TRBV2 and TRBJ1-2, with 7 bases identical to TRBD1. This CDR3 spans 13 amino acids. The ends lost 10 bases at V and 4 bases at J; junction bases unmatched: 9. The germline V gene has CDR1 SNHLY and CDR2 FYNNEI. As DNA, the CDR3 is TGTGCCAAAGACAGGGATGTCGGCTATGGCTACACCTTC. Its protein product is CAKDRDVGYGYTF.

The V and J genes are TRBV7-3 and TRBJ2-1; D is ambiguous. The CDR3 extends over 14 amino acids. Germline CDR1 is SGHTA and CDR2 is FQGTGA. Trimming cost V 3 bases and J 5 bases, with 11 bases left between them. DNA for the CDR3: TGTGCCAGCAGCTTGATTGGCGGAAACAATGAGCAGTTCTTC. Translating gives CASSLIGGNNEQFF.

The chain joins TRBV7-2 to TRBJ2-3; D is tentatively TRBD1 or TRBD2 (5 bases each). Deletions cut 1 base from V and 7 bases from J, with 9 bases between. This CDR3 region has 13 residues. CDR1 and CDR2 (germline): SGHTA, FQGNSA. This CDR3 reads CASSLDPGHTQYF. In nucleotides, the CDR3 is TGTGCCAGCAGCTTAGATCCGGGACATACGCAGTATTTT.